These T cell receptor beta chains were read from a single sample in a study of a mutant IDH1 vaccine in newly diagnosed glioma. TCRdb keeps only in-frame clones here, not all; method: immunoSEQ multiplex PCR. The table shows 20,000 to 25,000 clones, with 93% occurring only once. The sequences come from PBMCs, collected from a glioma patient treated with radiotherapy, temozolomide or both. All receptors derive from a man aged 35 to 55 with glioma. CDR3s include the opening cysteine and the closing phenylalanine or tryptophan.

CDR3 length: 13
J gene: TRBJ1-1
V gene: TRBV2
CDR3 protein: CASSSQGNTEAFF

CDR3 length: 12
J gene: TRBJ2-3
V gene: TRBV11-3
CDR3 protein: CASSLQGDTQYF

CDR3 length: 15
J gene: TRBJ2-2
V gene: TRBV19
CDR3 protein: CASSMIPANTGELFF

CDR3 length: 18
J gene: TRBJ2-1
V gene: TRBV27
CDR3 protein: CASSFGLAGGPLHNEQFF

CDR3 length: 15
J gene: TRBJ1-1
V gene: TRBV4-1
CDR3 protein: CASSQQTGVNTEAFF

CDR3 length: 15
J gene: TRBJ2-1
V gene: TRBV7-8
CDR3 protein: CASSLSAGSYNEQFF

CDR3 length: 17
J gene: TRBJ2-1
V gene: TRBV7-3
CDR3 protein: CASSTRAMGQDYNEQFF

CDR3 length: 15
J gene: TRBJ2-3
V gene: TRBV5-4
CDR3 protein: CASSFAGGRADTQYF

CDR3 length: 12
J gene: TRBJ2-3
V gene: TRBV2
CDR3 protein: CASGPSGDTQYF

CDR3 length: 16
J gene: TRBJ2-2
V gene: TRBV10-3
CDR3 protein: CAISEASSVNTGELFF

CDR3 length: 14
J gene: TRBJ2-3
V gene: TRBV6-4
CDR3 protein: CASSASGETDTQYF

CDR3 length: 16
J gene: TRBJ2-3
V gene: TRBV11-3
CDR3 protein: CASSSLAGMGTDTQYF

CDR3 length: 14
J gene: TRBJ1-1
V gene: TRBV7-9
CDR3 protein: CASSLAALNTEAFF

CDR3 length: 10
J gene: TRBJ2-3
V gene: TRBV30
CDR3 protein: CAWEEDTQYF

CDR3 length: 16
J gene: TRBJ2-3
V gene: TRBV14
CDR3 protein: CASSLVGGEATDTQYF

CDR3 length: 13
J gene: TRBJ1-1
V gene: TRBV21-1
CDR3 protein: CASSNWTDTEAFF

CDR3 length: 13
J gene: TRBJ1-1
V gene: TRBV4-1
CDR3 protein: CASSQDLGTEAFF

CDR3 length: 14
J gene: TRBJ2-5
V gene: TRBV11-3
CDR3 protein: CASTLGGREETQYF

CDR3 length: 17
J gene: TRBJ2-2
V gene: TRBV7-7
CDR3 protein: CASSSDPRRANTGELFF

CDR3 length: 16
J gene: TRBJ2-1
V gene: TRBV6-1
CDR3 protein: CASSEYPVRSSNEQFF